This T cell receptor (beta chain) was captured by sequencing in a study of cytomegalovirus exposure and HLA in healthy donors. In regard to this clone: Its antigen is currently unknown.

Germline CDR1 KGHSH, CDR2 LQKENI. Trimming pared 0 bases from V and 3 bases from J, leaving 14 bases between. The CDR3 has 16 residues. The study ran its PCR with 60 Vbeta and 13 Jbeta primers. Repertoires were generated with immunoSEQ multiplex PCR, while TCRdb's copy carries only in-frame clones and drops some. Of approximately 160,000 clones in the sample, over 75% were seen once. Study findings and constraints: A list of 164 TCR beta chains associated with cytomegalovirus was given. Usually a TCR sequence was rare, but some public TCRs were found in many donors.

The TCR comes from a woman in her 30s in good health and CMV-seronegative. The sample taken for sequencing was PBMCs. The J gene is TRBJ1-1, the V gene TRBV18, with D possibly being TRBD1 (5 bases). CDR3 protein: CASSPPIQGRYTEAFF. CDR3 DNA: TGTGCCAGCTCACCACCAATCCAGGGAAGGTACACTGAAGCTTTCTTT.